One and the same sample provided the 21 T cell receptor gamma chains below, sequenced in a study of γδ T cells in repeated Plasmodium falciparum infection. TCRdb re-called the multiplex PCR reads via CATT. The sample has approximately 28,000 gamma-chain clones; 3% are singletons. Gammadelta T cells were flow-sorted from PBMC into Vgamma9/Vdelta2+ and Vdelta2-negative populations for bulk analysis. The material sequenced was gamma-delta T cells from blood. The source is a pool of human donors (malaria-infected and uninfected, not separated).

This clone was counted ten times or more. A far larger clone is one base from this, pointing to a likely read error. The chain couples TRGV9 to TRGJ1 or TRGJ2. The germline CDR1 and CDR2 sequences are GITISATS and ISYDGTV (reference sequence). This CDR3 has 13 residues. The CDR3 spells CALWGVRYYKKLF. The CDR3 nucleotides are TGTGCCTTGTGGGGGGTGCGTTATTATAAGAAACTCTTT.

With respect to this clone: TCRdb's listed protein matches a much larger clone and diverges from this DNA's translation at residue 7, likely through a read error; the protein shown comes from the DNA. The V gene is TRGV2, the J gene TRGJ1 or TRGJ2. TCRdb leaves out the J gene; it was filled in here by matching the DNA to germline. Germline assignment: CDR1 EGSNGY and CDR2 YDSYNSKV. V shed 3 bases, J shed 1 base, and the junction held 6 bases outside the gene matches. The CDR3 is 14 amino acids. CDR3 bases: TGTGCCACCTGGGACCCGCTCAATTATTATAAGAAACTCTTT. It is translated as CATWDPLNYYKKLF.

In its sample, this clone was seen many times. One base separates it from a far larger clone, so it is likely a read error. This chain connects TRGV4 to TRGJ1 or TRGJ2. In germline, CDR1 is EGSTGY, CDR2 YDSYTSSV. The length of the CDR3 is 12 residues. The CDR3 protein is CATRSCYYKKLF. The CDR3 DNA sequence: TGTGCCACCCGGAGCTGTTATTATAAGAAGCTCTTT.

This clone was seen at least ten times. The protein held in TCRdb is that of a much larger clone and does not match this DNA's translation at residue 14, likely because of a read error; the protein shown is translated from the DNA. V gene assignment gives TRGV9, but the J gene was left uncalled. The CDR3 has 16 amino acids. Looked up from germline, CDR1 is GITISATS and CDR2 is ISYDGTV (reference sequence). DNA of the CDR3: TGTGCCTTGTGGGAGTATCAAGAGTTGGGCAAAAAAATCATGGTATTT. Protein: CALWEYQELGKKIMVF.

Remarks on this clone: Translating this DNA gives a protein that differs at residue 8 from the TCRdb one, which belongs to a much larger clone; a read error is likely, and the protein shown is this translation. The CDR3 bases are TGTGCCTTGTGGGGAAGGTATTGCGATAAGAAACTCTTT. Protein: CALWGRYCDKKLF. V is TRGV9 and J is TRGJ1 or TRGJ2. The J gene, not given by TCRdb, was assigned here from a germline match of the nucleotide sequence. V shed 5 bases and J 8 bases; nucleotides not matched to a gene: 12. The CDR3 contains 13 residues. The germline CDR1 and CDR2 sequences are GITISATS and ISYDGTV (reference sequence).

This clone came up many times. This chain connects TRGV4 to TRGJP2. Here the J gene came from matching the DNA to germline, since TCRdb omits it. The CDR3 length is 19 residues. Germline-derived CDR1 and CDR2 are EGSTGY and YDSYTSSV. V gave up 2 bases and J gave up 0 bases; unmatched junction bases: 15. CDR3 nucleotides: TGTGCCACCTGGGATGAACGGAAACATGGCCATAGTAGTGATTGGATCAAGACGTTT. Translation gives CATWDERKHGHSSDWIKTF.

This clone was recorded many times. Within the sample, other DNA sequences also encode this same CDR3. This sequence joins TRGV4 and TRGJ1 or TRGJ2. Germline CDR1 EGSTGY, CDR2 YDSYTSSV. There are 13 residues in the CDR3. Germline trimming cut 0 bases from V and 4 bases from J; bases unmatched to any gene: 3. CDR3 sequence reads: CATWDGLYYKKLF. DNA of the CDR3: TGTGCCACCTGGGATGGGCTCTATTATAAGAAACTCTTT.

This clone was seen many times. TCRdb's protein, taken from a much larger clone, differs from this DNA's translation at residue 9, likely owing to a read error; the protein displayed comes from the DNA. As DNA, the CDR3 is TGTGCCACCTGGGACAGGAACTATCATAAGAAACTCTTT. The encoded protein is CATWDRNYHKKLF. This chain links TRGV5 with TRGJ1 or TRGJ2. V shed 0 bases, J shed 8 bases, and the junction held 7 bases outside the gene matches. CDR1 and CDR2 (germline): VINAFY, YDVSNSKD. This CDR3 comprises 13 residues.

This clone was recorded many times. The chain joins TRGV8 to TRGJ1 or TRGJ2. J gave up 12 bases and V 0 bases, and 8 bases lay outside the gene matches. Germline CDR1 VENAVY, CDR2 YDSYNSRV. The CDR3 loop spans 12 amino acids. The DNA for the CDR3 is TGTGCCACCTGGGATAGGCCGCGCGGGAAACTCTTT. Its translation is CATWDRPRGKLF.

A remark on this clone: The protein TCRdb gives is from a much larger clone and does not agree with this DNA's translation at residue 5, likely a read error; the protein shown here comes from the DNA. This CDR3 reads CALWGVQPYYKKLF. CDR3 sequence (DNA): TGTGCCTTGTGGGGGGTGCAGCCGTATTATAAGAAACTCTTT. V and J are TRGV9 and TRGJ1 or TRGJ2. Because TCRdb records no J gene, it was assigned here through a match of the DNA to germline. This CDR3 contains 14 residues. CDR1 and CDR2 from the germline V gene are GITISATS and ISYDGTV (reference sequence).

Many counts were recorded for this clone. J is TRGJ1 or TRGJ2 and V is TRGV3. CDR3 size: 16 residues. Looked up from germline, CDR1 is VTNTFY and CDR2 is YDVSTARD (reference sequence). V dropped 0 bases and J dropped 2; count of bases not matched to a gene: 10. CDR3 in amino acids: CATWDRRGDHYYKKLF. CDR3 DNA sequence: TGTGCCACCTGGGACAGGCGGGGAGACCATTATTATAAGAAACTCTTT.

There are a few counts of this clone. Only one base separates this from a far larger clonotype, so it likely reflects a read error. The sample has other DNA sequences that encode this CDR3 too. The chain uses TRGV9 and TRGJP. TCRdb supplies no J gene; here it was assigned by aligning the nucleotide sequence to germline. The CDR3 is 17 amino acids. J was trimmed by 11 bases and V by 1 base; bases with no gene match: 11. CDR1 is GITISATS, CDR2 ISYDGTV, per germline (reference sequence). CDR3 bases: TGTGCCTTGTGGGAGGTCCACTCGGAGCTGGGCAAAAAAATCAAGGTATTT. Its protein product is CALWEVHSELGKKIKVF.

This clone was observed at least ten times. A far larger clone is one base from this, pointing to a likely read error. The DNA is left out, because the CDR3 cannot be placed on it with certainty; the CDR3 is given as TCRdb lists it. This sample also contains other DNA sequences that code for the same CDR3. The J gene was not called, though the V gene is TRGV9. From germline, CDR1 is GITISATS and CDR2 ISYDGTV (reference sequence). The CDR3 length is 31 residues, termini included. This CDR3 reads CALWEAIIIRNSLAVEQHLLSQVSIGRIQHF.

The table lists this clone with a few counts. The rearrangement uses TRGV9 and TRGJP. The J gene, not given by TCRdb, was assigned here from a germline match of the nucleotide sequence. The CDR3 has 17 amino acids. J was trimmed by 7 bases and V by 2 bases; bases with no gene match: 8. The germline V gene has CDR1 GITISATS and CDR2 ISYDGTV (reference sequence). In nucleotides, the CDR3 is TGTGCCTTGTGGGAGGCGGGTATGGAGTTGGGCAAAAAAATCAAGGTATTT. Its protein product is CALWEAGMELGKKIKVF.

Of note for this clone: TCRdb's entry gives the protein of a much larger clone, which mismatches this DNA's translation at residue 3, likely from a read error; the protein reported here is translated from the DNA. This sequence joins TRGV9 and TRGJ1 or TRGJ2. Here the J gene came from matching the DNA to germline, since TCRdb omits it. Germline CDR1 and CDR2: GITISATS and ISYDGTV (reference sequence). The CDR3 length is 10 residues. For the CDR3, the DNA is TGTGCCATGTGGGAAAACAAGAAACTCTTT. This encodes CAMWENKKLF.

This clone has more than one count but fewer than ten. TCRdb pairs this DNA with a much larger clone's protein that differs at residue 6, likely a read error; the protein shown was translated from the DNA. CDR3 coding DNA: TGTGCCACCTGGAGTGTAAGGGATAGGAAAAAGAAACTCTTT. Translated: CATWSVRDRKKKLF. The J gene is TRGJ1 or TRGJ2, the V gene TRGV4. The J gene, missing from TCRdb, was assigned here through DNA to germline matching. This CDR3 is 14 amino acids long. CDR1 EGSTGY and CDR2 YDSYTSSV come from the germline V gene. Losses at the gene ends were 6 bases for V and 10 bases for J; bases not matched to a gene: 18.

This clone was recorded at least ten times. It is likely a read error: a sequence one base away is far more abundant. The V gene is TRGV9, the J gene TRGJ1 or TRGJ2. The CDR3 runs to 13 residues. Trimming took 2 bases from V and 12 from J; bases not matched to a gene: 13. CDR1 GITISATS and CDR2 ISYDGTV come from the germline V gene (reference sequence). The CDR3 spells CALWEACGGGKLF. CDR3 sequence (DNA): TGTGCCTTGTGGGAGGCCTGTGGGGGCGGGAAACTCTTT.

About this clone: A far larger clone is a single base away, which makes a read error likely. Because the CDR3's place on the DNA is in doubt, the DNA is left out and the CDR3 is given as listed by TCRdb. The V segment is TRGV2, and no J call was made. The CDR3 is 28 amino acids in total, end residues counted. Germline V gene sequence: CDR1 EGSNGY, CDR2 YDSYNSKV. The CDR3 here is CATWDDRNSLAVEQHLLSQVSIGRIQHF.

This clone came up many times. A read error likely explains this, since a far larger clone differs by one base. The identical CDR3 is also encoded by other nucleotide sequences in the sample. The J segment was not called; the V segment is TRGV9. CDR3 length: 15 amino acids. The germline V gene has CDR1 GITISATS and CDR2 ISYDGTV (reference sequence). CDR3 DNA sequence: TGTGCCTTGTGGTCCGAGGGGTTGGGCAAAAAAATCAAGGTATTC. The encoded protein is CALWSEGLGKKIKVF.

This clone was seen more than once but under ten times. This sequence is one base from a far larger clone and is likely a read error. Because the CDR3's place on the DNA is in doubt, the DNA is left out and the CDR3 is given as listed by TCRdb. V gene assignment gives TRGV9, but the J gene was left uncalled. The germline V gene has CDR1 GITISATS and CDR2 ISYDGTV (reference sequence). Both ends counted, the CDR3 spans 33 residues. CDR3 region: CALCSKGVVVIRNSLAVEQHWLSQVSIGRIQHF.

Many counts were recorded for this clone. The chain carries TRGV4 and TRGJ1 or TRGJ2. The germline CDR1 and CDR2 sequences are EGSTGY and YDSYTSSV. J was trimmed by 4 bases and V by 6 bases; bases with no gene match: 6. The CDR3 runs to 12 residues. The CDR3 here is CATWIRYYKKLF. The CDR3 DNA reads TGTGCCACCTGGATAAGGTATTATAAGAAACTCTTT.